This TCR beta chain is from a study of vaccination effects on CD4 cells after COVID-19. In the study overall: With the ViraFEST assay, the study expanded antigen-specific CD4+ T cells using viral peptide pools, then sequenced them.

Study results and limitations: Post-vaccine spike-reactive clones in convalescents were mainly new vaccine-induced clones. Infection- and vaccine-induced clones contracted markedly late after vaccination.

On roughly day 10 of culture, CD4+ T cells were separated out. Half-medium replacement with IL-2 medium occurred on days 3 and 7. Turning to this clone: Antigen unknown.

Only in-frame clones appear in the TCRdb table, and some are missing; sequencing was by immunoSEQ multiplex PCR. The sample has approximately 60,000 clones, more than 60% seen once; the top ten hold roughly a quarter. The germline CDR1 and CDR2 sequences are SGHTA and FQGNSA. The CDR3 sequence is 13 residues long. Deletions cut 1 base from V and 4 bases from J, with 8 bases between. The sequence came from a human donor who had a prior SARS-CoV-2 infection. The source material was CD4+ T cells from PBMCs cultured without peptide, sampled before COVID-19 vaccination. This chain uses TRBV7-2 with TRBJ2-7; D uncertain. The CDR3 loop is CASSLGIDYEQYF. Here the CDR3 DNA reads TGTGCCAGCAGCTTAGGAATCGATTACGAGCAGTACTTC.